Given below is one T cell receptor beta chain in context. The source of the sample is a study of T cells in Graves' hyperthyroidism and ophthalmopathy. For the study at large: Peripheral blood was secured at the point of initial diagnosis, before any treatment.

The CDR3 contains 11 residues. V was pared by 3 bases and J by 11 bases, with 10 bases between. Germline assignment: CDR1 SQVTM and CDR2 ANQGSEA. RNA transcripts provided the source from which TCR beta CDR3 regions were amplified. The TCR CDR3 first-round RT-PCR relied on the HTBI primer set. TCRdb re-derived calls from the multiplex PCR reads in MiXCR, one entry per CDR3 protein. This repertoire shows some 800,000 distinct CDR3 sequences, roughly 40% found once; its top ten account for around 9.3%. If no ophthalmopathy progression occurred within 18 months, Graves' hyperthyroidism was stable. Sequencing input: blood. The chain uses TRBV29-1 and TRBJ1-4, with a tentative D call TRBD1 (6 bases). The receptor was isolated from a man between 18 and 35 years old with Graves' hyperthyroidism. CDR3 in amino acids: CSVDRGDKLFF. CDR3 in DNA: TGCAGCGTTGACAGGGGTGACAAACTGTTTTTT.